A selection of T cell receptor beta chains follows, all from one sample in a study of T-cell reconstitution after alpha-beta-depleted transplantation in children. MiXCR was run by TCRdb on the PCR reads, yielding one entry per CDR3 protein. Of roughly 300,000 distinct CDR3 sequences listed, over 9% are singletons. Sequences were derived from PBMCs from the stem cell graft donor, sampled from the stem cell graft. These receptors were obtained from a human donor who donated a stem cell graft to a child with acute lymphoblastic leukemia. CDR3s include the opening cysteine and the closing phenylalanine or tryptophan. The order of the fields is D gene, V gene, clone size, J gene, CDR3 protein, CDR3 DNA. The D gene is left open where the match is weak. Part of the rows lack a size; the others show once, few, many or a class for expanded clones.

>TRBD1|TRBV30|-|TRBJ2-2
CAGTGSGSGELFF
TGTGCCGGGACAGGGTCGGGCTCCGGGGAGCTGTTTTTT
>TRBD2|TRBV6-6|-|TRBJ2-5
CASIGTTQETQYF
TGTGCCAGCATCGGGACTACCCAAGAGACCCAGTACTTC
>-|TRBV7-9|few|TRBJ1-4
CASSFGILNEKLFF
TGTGCCAGCAGCTTCGGGATCCTCAATGAAAAACTGTTTTTT
>TRBD1|TRBV5-1|few|TRBJ2-2
CASGSPGQGYTGELFF
TGCGCCAGCGGATCGCCGGGACAGGGGTACACCGGGGAGCTGTTTTTT
>-|TRBV5-1|many|TRBJ1-5
CASSPNQPQHF
TGCGCCAGCAGCCCTAATCAGCCCCAGCATTTT
>-|TRBV5-1|few|TRBJ1-1
CASRVRQLNTEAFF
TGCGCCAGCCGTGTCAGACAGCTGAACACTGAAGCTTTCTTT
>-|TRBV5-5|few|TRBJ2-5
CASSLARRGRETQYF
TGTGCCAGCAGCTTGGCCCGCAGGGGCAGGGAGACCCAGTACTTC
>-|TRBV7-9|-|TRBJ2-1
CASSRNYNEQFF
TGTGCCAGCAGCCGCAACTACAATGAGCAGTTCTTC
>-|TRBV27|few|TRBJ1-4
CASSSAGVSEKLFF
TGTGCCAGCAGTTCGGCAGGGGTCTCTGAAAAACTGTTTTTT
>-|TRBV5-6|few|TRBJ2-1
CASTTHIRGEGQFF
TGTGCCAGCACCACCCATATAAGGGGAGAGGGGCAGTTCTTC
>TRBD2|TRBV7-8|-|TRBJ2-1
CASSRVAGGPGEQFF
TGTGCCAGCAGCCGCGTAGCGGGAGGGCCTGGTGAGCAGTTCTTC
>-|TRBV5-4|many|TRBJ2-7
CASSPAKGYEQYF
TGTGCCAGCAGCCCCGCTAAGGGATACGAGCAGTACTTC
>TRBD1|TRBV27|-|TRBJ1-1
CASSASTGVLAFF
TGTGCCAGCAGTGCGTCGACAGGGGTGTTGGCTTTCTTT
>-|TRBV6-2/TRBV6-3|many|TRBJ2-1
CASSYSERNEQFF
TGTGCCAGCAGTTACTCGGAACGGAATGAGCAGTTCTTC
>TRBD2|TRBV27|-|TRBJ2-7
CASSLGRGGTYEQYF
TGTGCCAGCAGTTTAGGGAGGGGTGGGACCTACGAGCAGTACTTC
>TRBD1|TRBV28|-|TRBJ2-5
CASSFGDRVPETQYF
TGTGCCAGCAGTTTTGGCGACAGGGTTCCGGAGACCCAGTACTTC
>-|TRBV12-3/TRBV12-4|few|TRBJ2-5
CASNLAGTQETQYF
TGTGCCAGCAACCTGGCCGGGACACAAGAGACCCAGTACTTC
>TRBD2|TRBV5-1|-|TRBJ2-3
CASTWRWEGRGDTQYF
TGCGCCAGCACCTGGAGGTGGGAGGGCCGCGGAGATACGCAGTATTTT
>-|TRBV1|-|TRBJ2-3
CTSRRPGRESKDTQYF
TGCACCAGCAGGCGGCCTGGGCGGGAGTCGAAAGATACGCAGTATTTT
>-|TRBV4-3|many|TRBJ2-1
CASSQNSRASYNEQFF
TGCGCCAGCAGCCAAAACTCCCGGGCTTCCTACAATGAGCAGTTCTTC
>-|TRBV4-2|few|TRBJ2-6
CASSLNTGTRFSGANVLTF
TGTGCCAGCAGCCTAAATACCGGGACGCGCTTCTCTGGGGCCAACGTCCTGACTTTC
>TRBD2|TRBV25-1|many|TRBJ2-5
CASSEYTTSGRETQYF
TGTGCCAGCAGTGAATATACGACTAGCGGAAGGGAGACCCAGTACTTC
>TRBD2|TRBV5-1|few|TRBJ2-7
CASSIGLAGGIPYEQYF
TGCGCCAGCAGCATCGGACTAGCGGGAGGGATTCCCTACGAGCAGTACTTC
>-|TRBV5-1|many|TRBJ1-4
CASSPGATGEKLFF
TGCGCCAGCAGCCCCGGGGCGACGGGTGAAAAACTGTTTTTT
>-|TRBV3-1|many|TRBJ1-3
CASSQDLGGSGNTIYF
TGTGCCAGCAGCCAAGACCTGGGGGGCTCTGGAAACACCATATATTTT
>-|TRBV12-3/TRBV12-4|few|TRBJ1-4
CASRLTGNEKLFF
TGTGCCAGCAGACTTACAGGGAATGAAAAACTGTTTTTT
>TRBD1|TRBV7-9|many|TRBJ2-5
CASSPRGGLETQYF
TGTGCCAGCAGCCCCCGAGGGGGCTTGGAGACCCAGTACTTC
>-|TRBV7-9|few|TRBJ2-1
CASSWVGVRDEQFF
TGTGCCAGCAGCTGGGTAGGGGTACGGGATGAGCAGTTCTTC
>TRBD1|TRBV11-2|few|TRBJ2-3
CASSLETGGTDTQYF
TGTGCCAGCAGCTTAGAGACAGGGGGCACAGATACGCAGTATTTT
>-|TRBV6-1|few|TRBJ1-1
CASKIRGEAFF
TGTGCCAGCAAGATTAGGGGTGAAGCTTTCTTT
>-|TRBV4-3|many|TRBJ1-5
CASSQGGANSNQPQHF
TGCGCCAGCAGCCAAGGAGGAGCGAATAGCAATCAGCCCCAGCATTTT
>TRBD1|TRBV20-1|-|TRBJ1-5
CSALDRGGRNQPQHF
TGCAGTGCCCTGGACAGGGGAGGACGCAATCAGCCCCAGCATTTT
>-|TRBV7-9|-|TRBJ2-1
CASSLAGSIVNEQFF
TGTGCCAGCAGCTTAGCCGGGAGTATCGTCAATGAGCAGTTCTTC
>-|TRBV7-2|many|TRBJ2-3
CASSLWAIRTDTQYF
TGTGCCAGCAGCTTATGGGCTATCCGCACAGATACGCAGTATTTT
>TRBD2|TRBV29-1|-|TRBJ2-1
CSVDLRLAGINEQFF
TGCAGCGTTGATTTAAGACTAGCGGGAATCAATGAGCAGTTCTTC
>-|TRBV5-5|few|TRBJ2-3
CASSPRLVITDTQYF
TGTGCCAGCAGCCCGAGATTAGTGATCACAGATACGCAGTATTTT
>-|TRBV5-1|few|TRBJ2-7
CASSSRGSYYEQYF
TGCGCCAGCAGCAGCAGGGGCAGCTACTACGAGCAGTACTTC
>-|TRBV29-1|few|TRBJ1-2
CSVVVSHYGYTF
TGCAGCGTTGTGGTCAGTCACTATGGCTACACCTTC
>TRBD2|TRBV4-3|few|TRBJ2-5
CASSQGTGTSGTRETQYF
TGCGCCAGCAGCCAGGGAACTGGGACTAGCGGGACTCGTGAGACCCAGTACTTC
>-|TRBV27|-|TRBJ2-1
CASRPGGGRYNEQFF
TGTGCCAGCAGGCCAGGGGGGGGAAGATACAATGAGCAGTTCTTC
>-|TRBV28|-|TRBJ1-3
CASSFGGLIGPGNTIYF
TGTGCCAGCAGTTTTGGGGGACTAATTGGCCCTGGAAACACCATATATTTT
>-|TRBV7-2|-|TRBJ2-3
CASSLESRSRGTQYF
TGTGCCAGCAGCTTAGAAAGTCGCTCGAGGGGCACGCAGTATTTT
>-|TRBV11-2|-|TRBJ2-2
CASIPRSPGSANTGELFF
TGTGCCAGCATCCCACGGTCCCCCGGGAGCGCGAACACCGGGGAGCTGTTTTTT
>-|TRBV20-1|-|TRBJ2-2
CSASGGPGELFF
TGCAGTGCTAGTGGAGGGCCGGGGGAGCTGTTTTTT
>TRBD2|TRBV9|few|TRBJ2-4
CASSVDVGRTAKNIQYF
TGTGCCAGCAGCGTAGACGTCGGGAGGACAGCCAAAAACATTCAGTACTTC
>TRBD1|TRBV5-1|-|TRBJ1-1
CASSSPTGMNTEAFF
TGCGCCAGCAGCTCACCGACAGGGATGAACACTGAAGCTTTCTTT
>TRBD2|TRBV4-1|few|TRBJ2-3
CASSLGLAGRGFADTQYF
TGCGCCAGCAGCCTGGGACTAGCGGGGAGAGGGTTTGCAGATACGCAGTATTTT
>TRBD2|TRBV15|few|TRBJ2-1
CATSRDRSGRNSYNEQFF
TGTGCCACCAGCAGAGATAGAAGCGGGAGGAACTCCTACAATGAGCAGTTCTTC